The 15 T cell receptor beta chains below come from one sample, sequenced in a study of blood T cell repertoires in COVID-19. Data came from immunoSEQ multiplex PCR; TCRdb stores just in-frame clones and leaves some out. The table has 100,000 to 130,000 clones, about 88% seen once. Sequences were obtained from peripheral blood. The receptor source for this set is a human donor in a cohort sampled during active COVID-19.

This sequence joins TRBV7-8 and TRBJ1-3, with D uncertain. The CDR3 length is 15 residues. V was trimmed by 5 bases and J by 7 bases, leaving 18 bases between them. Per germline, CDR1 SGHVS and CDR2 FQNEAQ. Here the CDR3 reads CASSPRSAARNTIYF. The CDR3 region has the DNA TGTGCCAGCAGCCCGCGATCCGCTGCCCGGAACACCATATATTTT.

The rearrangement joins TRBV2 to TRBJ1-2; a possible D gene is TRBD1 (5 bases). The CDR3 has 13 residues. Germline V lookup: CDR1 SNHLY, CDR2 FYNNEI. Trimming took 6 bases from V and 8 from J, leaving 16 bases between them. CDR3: CASSRSGGGGYTF. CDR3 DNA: TGTGCCAGCAGCCGGTCGGGGGGAGGCGGCTACACCTTC.

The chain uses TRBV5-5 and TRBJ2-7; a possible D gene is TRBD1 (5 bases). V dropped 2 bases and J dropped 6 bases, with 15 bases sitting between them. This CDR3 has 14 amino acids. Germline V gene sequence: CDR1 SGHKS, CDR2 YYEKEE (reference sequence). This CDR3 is CASSFQAGSGEQYF. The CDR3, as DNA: TGTGCCAGCAGCTTCCAAGCAGGGTCCGGCGAGCAGTACTTC. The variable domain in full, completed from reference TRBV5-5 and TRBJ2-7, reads DAGVTQSPTHLIKTRGQQVTLRCSPISGHKSVSWYQQVLGQGPQFIFQYYEKEERGRGNFPDRFSARQFPNYSSELNVNALLLGDSALYLCASSFQAGSGEQYFGPGTRLTVT.

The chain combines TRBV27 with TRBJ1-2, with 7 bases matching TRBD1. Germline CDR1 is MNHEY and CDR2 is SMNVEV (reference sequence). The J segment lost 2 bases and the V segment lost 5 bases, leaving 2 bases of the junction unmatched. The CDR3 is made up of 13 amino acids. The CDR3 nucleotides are TGTGCCAGCAGTCCGACAGGGAACTATGGCTACACCTTC. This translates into CASSPTGNYGYTF.

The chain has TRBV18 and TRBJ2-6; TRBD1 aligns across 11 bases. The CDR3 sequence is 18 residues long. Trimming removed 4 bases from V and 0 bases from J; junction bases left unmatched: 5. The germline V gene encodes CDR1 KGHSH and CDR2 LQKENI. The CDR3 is CASSQRGQGASGANVLTF. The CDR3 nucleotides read TGTGCCAGCTCACAACGTGGACAGGGGGCCTCTGGGGCCAACGTCCTGACTTTC.

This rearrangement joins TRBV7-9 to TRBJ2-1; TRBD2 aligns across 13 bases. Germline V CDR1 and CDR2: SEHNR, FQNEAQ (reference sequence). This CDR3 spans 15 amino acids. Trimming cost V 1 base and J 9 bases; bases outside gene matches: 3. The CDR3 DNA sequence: TGTGCCAGCAGCTTAGGGACTAGCGGGAGCGCTGAGCAGTTCTTC. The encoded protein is CASSLGTSGSAEQFF. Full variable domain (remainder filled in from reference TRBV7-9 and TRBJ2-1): DTGVSQNPRHKITKRGQNVTFRCDPISEHNRLYWYRQTLGQGPEFLTYFQNEAQLEKSRLLSDRFSAERPKGSFSTLEIQRTEQGDSAMYLCASSLGTSGSAEQFFGPGTRLTVL.

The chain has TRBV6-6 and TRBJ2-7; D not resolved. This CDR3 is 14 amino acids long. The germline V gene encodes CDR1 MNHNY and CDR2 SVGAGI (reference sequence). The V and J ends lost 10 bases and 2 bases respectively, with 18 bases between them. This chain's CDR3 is CATSPPSVAYEQYF. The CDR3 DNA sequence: TGTGCCACAAGCCCCCCCTCTGTGGCCTACGAGCAGTACTTC.

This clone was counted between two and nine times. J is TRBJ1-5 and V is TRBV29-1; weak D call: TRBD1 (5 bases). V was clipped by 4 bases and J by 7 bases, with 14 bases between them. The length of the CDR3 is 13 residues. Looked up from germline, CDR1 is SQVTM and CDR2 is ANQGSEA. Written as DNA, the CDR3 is TGCAGCGTTGCAAGGGGTTTCGGGCAGCCCCAGCATTTT. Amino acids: CSVARGFGQPQHF.

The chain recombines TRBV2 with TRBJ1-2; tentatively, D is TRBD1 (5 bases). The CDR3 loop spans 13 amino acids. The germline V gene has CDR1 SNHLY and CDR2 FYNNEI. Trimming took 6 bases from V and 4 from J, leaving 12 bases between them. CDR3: CASRAQVGYGYTF. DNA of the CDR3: TGTGCCAGCAGGGCACAGGTGGGCTATGGCTACACCTTC.

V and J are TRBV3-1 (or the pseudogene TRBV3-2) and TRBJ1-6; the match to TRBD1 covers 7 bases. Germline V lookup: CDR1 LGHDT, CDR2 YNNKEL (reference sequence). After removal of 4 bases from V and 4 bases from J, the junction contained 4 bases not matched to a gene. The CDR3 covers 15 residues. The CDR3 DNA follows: TGTGCCAGCAGCCCTGACAGGGTATATAATTCACCCCTCCACTTT. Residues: CASSPDRVYNSPLHF.

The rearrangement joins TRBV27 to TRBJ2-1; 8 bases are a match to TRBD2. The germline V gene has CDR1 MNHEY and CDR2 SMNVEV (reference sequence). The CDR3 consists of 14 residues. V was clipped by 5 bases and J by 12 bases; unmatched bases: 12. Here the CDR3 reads CASSKPTSAGVQFF. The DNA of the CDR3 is TGTGCCAGCAGTAAGCCGACTAGCGCCGGGGTGCAGTTCTTC.

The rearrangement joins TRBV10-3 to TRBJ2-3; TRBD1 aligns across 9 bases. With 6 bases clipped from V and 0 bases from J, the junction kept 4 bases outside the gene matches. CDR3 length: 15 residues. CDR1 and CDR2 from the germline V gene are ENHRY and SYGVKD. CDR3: CAIRDGTGSTDTQYF. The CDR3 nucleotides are TGTGCCATCAGGGACGGGACAGGGAGCACAGATACGCAGTATTTT.

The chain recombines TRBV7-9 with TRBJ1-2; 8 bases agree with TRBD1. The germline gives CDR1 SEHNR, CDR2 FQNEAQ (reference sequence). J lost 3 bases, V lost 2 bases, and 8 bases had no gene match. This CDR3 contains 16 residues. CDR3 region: CASSLPATGVDYGYTF. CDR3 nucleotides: TGTGCCAGCAGCTTACCCGCGACAGGGGTGGACTATGGCTACACCTTC.

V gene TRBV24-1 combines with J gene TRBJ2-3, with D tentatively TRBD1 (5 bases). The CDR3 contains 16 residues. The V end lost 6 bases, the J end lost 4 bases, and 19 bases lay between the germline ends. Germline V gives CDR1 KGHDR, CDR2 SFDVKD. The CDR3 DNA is TGTGCCACCAGTAGGGGCGCAGGGTGGACCCCAGATACGCAGTATTTT. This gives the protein CATSRGAGWTPDTQYF.

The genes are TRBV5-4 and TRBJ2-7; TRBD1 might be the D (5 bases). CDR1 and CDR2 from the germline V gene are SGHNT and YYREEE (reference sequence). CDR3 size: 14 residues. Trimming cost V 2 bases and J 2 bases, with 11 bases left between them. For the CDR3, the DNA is TGTGCCAGCAGCTTAACGACAGATGCCTACGAGCAGTACTTC. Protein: CASSLTTDAYEQYF.